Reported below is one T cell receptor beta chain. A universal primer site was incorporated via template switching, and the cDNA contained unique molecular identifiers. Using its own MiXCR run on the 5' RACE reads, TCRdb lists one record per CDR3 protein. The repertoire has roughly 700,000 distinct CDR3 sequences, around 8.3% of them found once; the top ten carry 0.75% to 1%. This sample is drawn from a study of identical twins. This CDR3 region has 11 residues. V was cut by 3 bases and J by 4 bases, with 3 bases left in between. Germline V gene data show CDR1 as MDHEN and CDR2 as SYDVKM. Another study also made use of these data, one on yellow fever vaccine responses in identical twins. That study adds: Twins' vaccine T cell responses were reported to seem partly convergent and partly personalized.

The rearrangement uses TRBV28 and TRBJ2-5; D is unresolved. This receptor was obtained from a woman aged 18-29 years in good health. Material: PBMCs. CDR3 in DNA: TGTGCCAGCAGTTTCATAGAGACCCAGTACTTC. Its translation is CASSFIETQYF.